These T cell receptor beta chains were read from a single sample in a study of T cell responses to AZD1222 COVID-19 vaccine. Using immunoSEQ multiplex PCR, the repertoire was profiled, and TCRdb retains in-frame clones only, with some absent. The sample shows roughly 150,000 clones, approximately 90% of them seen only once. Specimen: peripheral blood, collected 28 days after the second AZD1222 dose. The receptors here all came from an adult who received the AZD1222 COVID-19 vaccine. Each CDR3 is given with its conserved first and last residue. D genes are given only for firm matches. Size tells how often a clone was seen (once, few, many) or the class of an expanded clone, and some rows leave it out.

CDR3nt: TGCGCCAGCAGCCAAATGGGGACAGGGCCTTACGAGCAGTACTTC; CDR3aa: CASSQMGTGPYEQYF; abundance: .; v_gene: TRBV4-1; d_gene: TRBD1; j_gene: TRBJ2-7
CDR3nt: TGTGCCAGCAGCGCAAGACCGGGACAGGGCCTAATAAATGAGCAGTTCTTC; CDR3aa: CASSARPGQGLINEQFF; abundance: .; v_gene: TRBV9; d_gene: TRBD1; j_gene: TRBJ2-1
CDR3nt: TGCAGCGTTGATTTGGCTGGCTACACCTTC; CDR3aa: CSVDLAGYTF; abundance: once; v_gene: TRBV29-1; d_gene: .; j_gene: TRBJ1-2
CDR3nt: TGTGCCAGTAGCTACGGACAGAACACTGAAGCTTTCTTT; CDR3aa: CASSYGQNTEAFF; abundance: .; v_gene: TRBV19; d_gene: .; j_gene: TRBJ1-1
CDR3nt: TGTGCCAGCAGCCGGGGTCCGACAGGGGCTTCCTACGAGCAGTACTTC; CDR3aa: CASSRGPTGASYEQYF; abundance: medium-sized; v_gene: TRBV7-6; d_gene: TRBD1; j_gene: TRBJ2-7
CDR3nt: TGTGCCAGCAGCTTAGGTAGCAAGAGCTCTGGAAACACCATATATTTT; CDR3aa: CASSLGSKSSGNTIYF; abundance: .; v_gene: TRBV13; d_gene: .; j_gene: TRBJ1-3
CDR3nt: TGTGCCAGCAGTTTCGGGGGGGAGATTACTGAAGCTTTCTTT; CDR3aa: CASSFGGEITEAFF; abundance: .; v_gene: TRBV27; d_gene: .; j_gene: TRBJ1-1
CDR3nt: TGTGCCAGCAGGGTCTACGGGGGAGCGAATGGCTACACCTTC; CDR3aa: CASRVYGGANGYTF; abundance: .; v_gene: TRBV6-5; d_gene: .; j_gene: TRBJ1-2
CDR3nt: TGTGCCATCCTAAGTCAGATCGATCAGCCCCAGCATTTT; CDR3aa: CAILSQIDQPQHF; abundance: .; v_gene: TRBV6-5; d_gene: .; j_gene: TRBJ1-5
CDR3nt: TGTGCCAGCAGCTCACTAGCGGGGGGGAGCTCCTACGAGCAGTACTTC; CDR3aa: CASSSLAGGSSYEQYF; abundance: .; v_gene: TRBV5-5; d_gene: TRBD2; j_gene: TRBJ2-7
CDR3nt: TGTGCCTGGAGTGGGAATTTTGGAAACACCATATATTTT; CDR3aa: CAWSGNFGNTIYF; abundance: .; v_gene: TRBV30; d_gene: .; j_gene: TRBJ1-3
CDR3nt: TGTGCCAGCAGCCAATTTACGGGCGGCGGGGAGCTGTTTTTT; CDR3aa: CASSQFTGGGELFF; abundance: .; v_gene: TRBV3-1/TRBV3-2; d_gene: .; j_gene: TRBJ2-2
CDR3nt: TGCGCCAGCAGTCTCACCGGGACAGCCGAGCAGTACTTC; CDR3aa: CASSLTGTAEQYF; abundance: .; v_gene: TRBV5-1; d_gene: TRBD1; j_gene: TRBJ2-7
CDR3nt: TGTGCCAGCAGTCCACAGGAACAGCCCCAGCATTTT; CDR3aa: CASSPQEQPQHF; abundance: .; v_gene: TRBV2; d_gene: .; j_gene: TRBJ1-5
CDR3nt: TGTGCCAGTAGTATAGTGCGGGGGCAGGGCTCTGGGGCCAACGTCCTGACTTTC; CDR3aa: CASSIVRGQGSGANVLTF; abundance: .; v_gene: TRBV19; d_gene: .; j_gene: TRBJ2-6
CDR3nt: TGTGCCAGCAGCCTAGCGGTAGGGGGAACCACTGAAGCTTTCTTT; CDR3aa: CASSLAVGGTTEAFF; abundance: .; v_gene: TRBV7-8; d_gene: .; j_gene: TRBJ1-1
CDR3nt: TGTGCCAGCAGACGGGACATAAGCCTCGACCAGTACTTC; CDR3aa: CASRRDISLDQYF; abundance: .; v_gene: TRBV6-5; d_gene: .; j_gene: TRBJ2-7
CDR3nt: TGTGCCAGCAGCGTAGCAGTGGGAGGGGTCTACGAGCAGTACTTC; CDR3aa: CASSVAVGGVYEQYF; abundance: .; v_gene: TRBV9; d_gene: TRBD2; j_gene: TRBJ2-7
CDR3nt: TGTGCCTGGACGGGACAGGGGAAGGTTGGAAACACCATATATTTT; CDR3aa: CAWTGQGKVGNTIYF; abundance: .; v_gene: TRBV30; d_gene: TRBD1; j_gene: TRBJ1-3
CDR3nt: TGTGCCAGCAGTGAGGGGGGGCGCTCCTACAATGAGCAGTTCTTC; CDR3aa: CASSEGGRSYNEQFF; abundance: .; v_gene: TRBV2; d_gene: .; j_gene: TRBJ2-1
CDR3nt: TGTGCCAGCAGTGAAGCGGGTAGATACGAGCAGTACTTC; CDR3aa: CASSEAGRYEQYF; abundance: .; v_gene: TRBV6-1; d_gene: .; j_gene: TRBJ2-7
CDR3nt: TGCGCCAGCAGCTCAAACCAGGGTAGCTCTGGAAACACCATATATTTT; CDR3aa: CASSSNQGSSGNTIYF; abundance: .; v_gene: TRBV5-1; d_gene: .; j_gene: TRBJ1-3
CDR3nt: TGTGCCTGGAGTGTAGGGGCACGACAGCCCCAGCATTTT; CDR3aa: CAWSVGARQPQHF; abundance: .; v_gene: TRBV30; d_gene: .; j_gene: TRBJ1-5
CDR3nt: TGCAGCATCGGGACTAGCGGCTCCTACGAGCAGTACTTC; CDR3aa: CSIGTSGSYEQYF; abundance: .; v_gene: TRBV29-1; d_gene: TRBD2; j_gene: TRBJ2-7
CDR3nt: TGTGCCAGCAGTTTAACCCTCTACGAGCAGTACTTC; CDR3aa: CASSLTLYEQYF; abundance: .; v_gene: TRBV28; d_gene: .; j_gene: TRBJ2-7
CDR3nt: TGTGCCAGCAGCCACCCGGGACTCCCGGGGGAGACCCAGTACTTC; CDR3aa: CASSHPGLPGETQYF; abundance: .; v_gene: TRBV3-1/TRBV3-2; d_gene: .; j_gene: TRBJ2-5
CDR3nt: TGTGCCACCAGTGATGCCGACACTGAAGCTTTCTTT; CDR3aa: CATSDADTEAFF; abundance: large; v_gene: TRBV24-1; d_gene: .; j_gene: TRBJ1-1
CDR3nt: TGTGCCAGCGGATATGACAGGTCTGGGAAGCAGTACACCTTC; CDR3aa: CASGYDRSGKQYTF; abundance: .; v_gene: TRBV28; d_gene: .; j_gene: TRBJ1-2
CDR3nt: TGCGCCAGCAGCTGGGGACTTCTAACCGAATATGGCTACACCTTC; CDR3aa: CASSWGLLTEYGYTF; abundance: .; v_gene: TRBV5-1; d_gene: .; j_gene: TRBJ1-2
CDR3nt: TGTGCCAGCAGCGAAGCCGTCGGGGTGTACAATGAGCAGTTCTTC; CDR3aa: CASSEAVGVYNEQFF; abundance: .; v_gene: TRBV11-2; d_gene: .; j_gene: TRBJ2-1
CDR3nt: TGTGCCAGTAGTATCGGCAGGCCAACTAATGAAAAACTGTTTTTT; CDR3aa: CASSIGRPTNEKLFF; abundance: .; v_gene: TRBV19; d_gene: .; j_gene: TRBJ1-4
CDR3nt: TGTGCCAGCAGCCAAAAAACAGGGATCGGGTACGAGCAGTACTTC; CDR3aa: CASSQKTGIGYEQYF; abundance: few; v_gene: TRBV5-4; d_gene: .; j_gene: TRBJ2-7
CDR3nt: TGTGCCGTCGCGTCTGGAAACACCATATATTTT; CDR3aa: CAVASGNTIYF; abundance: .; v_gene: TRBV19; d_gene: .; j_gene: TRBJ1-3
CDR3nt: TGTGCCAGCAGCTTGGGCAGGCCGAACACCGGGGAGCTGTTTTTT; CDR3aa: CASSLGRPNTGELFF; abundance: .; v_gene: TRBV7-9; d_gene: .; j_gene: TRBJ2-2
CDR3nt: TGTGCCAGCAAACAAAGAGGACTAGCGGACAATGAGCAGTTCTTC; CDR3aa: CASKQRGLADNEQFF; abundance: .; v_gene: TRBV2; d_gene: TRBD2; j_gene: TRBJ2-1
CDR3nt: TGTGCCAGCAGTTTTCGGCCCCCTGGAGAAGGGGACTATGGCTACACCTTC; CDR3aa: CASSFRPPGEGDYGYTF; abundance: .; v_gene: TRBV27; d_gene: .; j_gene: TRBJ1-2
CDR3nt: TGTGCCTGGAGTTTAGGGGGGACAAACACCATATATTTT; CDR3aa: CAWSLGGTNTIYF; abundance: .; v_gene: TRBV30; d_gene: .; j_gene: TRBJ1-3
CDR3nt: TGTGCCAGCAGGGCTCCTGGGACAGGGGACTCTGGCTACACCTTC; CDR3aa: CASRAPGTGDSGYTF; abundance: .; v_gene: TRBV2; d_gene: TRBD1; j_gene: TRBJ1-2
CDR3nt: TGCGCCAGCAGCCAAGGGCTCCCTGTGTTGGGACAGGGGGCCGGTTCACCCCTCCACTTT; CDR3aa: CASSQGLPVLGQGAGSPLHF; abundance: .; v_gene: TRBV4-3; d_gene: TRBD1; j_gene: TRBJ1-6
CDR3nt: TGCGCCAGCACGCCAGGGGCGGGGGGCCGACTTTCCTACGAGCAGTACTTC; CDR3aa: CASTPGAGGRLSYEQYF; abundance: .; v_gene: TRBV5-1; d_gene: TRBD2; j_gene: TRBJ2-7
CDR3nt: TGTGCCAGCAGCCCCCTAACTTTGCGGGGGGGCAATGAGCAGTTCTTC; CDR3aa: CASSPLTLRGGNEQFF; abundance: .; v_gene: TRBV5-4; d_gene: TRBD2; j_gene: TRBJ2-1
CDR3nt: TGCGCCAGCAGCCAAGTGGGGAAGACCCAGTACTTC; CDR3aa: CASSQVGKTQYF; abundance: .; v_gene: TRBV4-1; d_gene: .; j_gene: TRBJ2-5
CDR3nt: TGTGCCAGCAGTCGAGCTCCGACAGGGACGAACACTGAAGCTTTCTTT; CDR3aa: CASSRAPTGTNTEAFF; abundance: .; v_gene: TRBV27; d_gene: TRBD1; j_gene: TRBJ1-1
CDR3nt: TGTGCCAGCAGCCTTCGGACCGCTGAAGCTTTCTTT; CDR3aa: CASSLRTAEAFF; abundance: once; v_gene: TRBV3-1/TRBV3-2; d_gene: .; j_gene: TRBJ1-1
CDR3nt: TGTGCCACCAGTGATGCAACCGGGACTAGCGGGACGCACACCGGGGAGCTGTTTTTT; CDR3aa: CATSDATGTSGTHTGELFF; abundance: .; v_gene: TRBV24-1; d_gene: TRBD2; j_gene: TRBJ2-2
CDR3nt: TGTGCCAGCAGTCCACCGAGACCCACAGGGTTAGAGCAGTACTTC; CDR3aa: CASSPPRPTGLEQYF; abundance: .; v_gene: TRBV7-9; d_gene: .; j_gene: TRBJ2-7
CDR3nt: TGCAGCGTTTTCGGGTCCATAGGGCAAGAGACCCAGTACTTC; CDR3aa: CSVFGSIGQETQYF; abundance: few; v_gene: TRBV29-1; d_gene: .; j_gene: TRBJ2-5
CDR3nt: TGTGCCAGCAGCTTTGACCACCGGGACCCTGGAAACACCATATATTTT; CDR3aa: CASSFDHRDPGNTIYF; abundance: .; v_gene: TRBV11-2; d_gene: .; j_gene: TRBJ1-3
CDR3nt: TGTGCCATCCTCATACAGACAGGGGATCAGGTTCGCGGCTACACCTTC; CDR3aa: CAILIQTGDQVRGYTF; abundance: .; v_gene: TRBV28; d_gene: TRBD1; j_gene: TRBJ1-2
CDR3nt: TGCGCCAGCAGTGAATCAACAGGAGATAGATTTGAAGCTTTCTTT; CDR3aa: CASSESTGDRFEAFF; abundance: .; v_gene: TRBV10-1; d_gene: .; j_gene: TRBJ1-1
CDR3nt: TGTGCCTGGAGTGTAATTCTAGCAGAGAATGAGCAGTTCTTC; CDR3aa: CAWSVILAENEQFF; abundance: .; v_gene: TRBV30; d_gene: .; j_gene: TRBJ2-1
CDR3nt: TGTGCCAGCAGCCAACGTCTGGGACAGGGGAACACCGGGGAGCTGTTTTTT; CDR3aa: CASSQRLGQGNTGELFF; abundance: .; v_gene: TRBV4-2; d_gene: TRBD1; j_gene: TRBJ2-2
CDR3nt: TGCGCCAGCAGTGTGGGACAGTACAATGAGCAGTTCTTC; CDR3aa: CASSVGQYNEQFF; abundance: .; v_gene: TRBV10-1; d_gene: TRBD1; j_gene: TRBJ2-1
CDR3nt: TGCGCCAGCAGGTTCACACGGGCCACAGATACGCAGTATTTT; CDR3aa: CASRFTRATDTQYF; abundance: once; v_gene: TRBV5-1; d_gene: .; j_gene: TRBJ2-3